The entry below gives a single TCR beta chain sequence along with its context. This sample was taken from a study of blood T cell repertoires in COVID-19. Between the trimmed V and J ends, which lost 0 bases and 5 bases, there was a span of 11 bases. The germline V gene encodes CDR1 SGHNT and CDR2 YYREEE (reference sequence). The CDR3 is made up of 15 amino acids. The method was immunoSEQ multiplex PCR; TCRdb's version includes in-frame clones alone and lacks a portion of them. The sample lists 200,000 to 300,000 clones; 88% were seen once. The TCR comes from a woman in her 30s with COVID-19, enrolled during active disease. The chain recombines TRBV5-4 with TRBJ2-2; D not certain. Sequencing was done on a sample of peripheral blood. Here the CDR3 DNA reads TGTGCCAGCAGCTTGGGGGTGGGCGAGACCGGGGAGCTGTTTTTT. Translated, it gives CASSLGVGETGELFF.